The 28 T cell receptor beta chains given below trace back to one sample, sequenced in a study of T cell responses to AZD1222 COVID-19 vaccine. The data were produced by immunoSEQ multiplex PCR, yet TCRdb's version contains in-frame clones alone and is incomplete. Altogether about 92,000 clones are present, about 91% being singletons, with the ten largest covering around 6.9%. Sequencing used peripheral blood, obtained on day 0 of AZD1222 vaccination. All receptors come from an adult in good health.

The chain is built from TRBV12-3 or TRBV12-4 and TRBJ1-1; a weak D match, TRBD1 (5 bases). The CDR3 is made up of 13 amino acids. Trimming removed 7 bases from V and 3 bases from J, with 12 bases in between. In DNA, the CDR3 is TGTGCCAGCATCCTAGGGGTGCACACTGAAGCTTTCTTT. Amino acid sequence: CASILGVHTEAFF.

V and J are TRBV4-1 and TRBJ2-1, with 8 bases that match TRBD2. J gave up 9 bases and V 6 bases, and 7 bases lay outside the gene matches. Per the germline V gene, CDR1 is MGHRA and CDR2 is YSYEKL. The CDR3 totals 13 residues. Written as DNA, the CDR3 is TGCGCCAGCAGGCGGGGGGCCTCGACTGAGCAGTTCTTC. It yields the protein CASRRGASTEQFF.

This rearrangement joins TRBV3-1 (or the pseudogene TRBV3-2) to TRBJ2-7, with D maybe TRBD2 (5 bases). Germline CDR1 and CDR2: LGHDT and YNNKEL (reference sequence). The V end lost 1 base, the J end lost 7 bases, and 8 bases lay between the germline ends. The CDR3 covers 12 residues. The CDR3 is CASSQGGGEQYF. DNA of the CDR3: TGTGCCAGCAGCCAAGGAGGAGGTGAGCAGTACTTC.

CDR3 nucleotides: TGTGCCAGCAGCTTATGGTCAGCGGGAGGTGAGCAGTTCTTC. It translates to CASSLWSAGGEQFF. J is TRBJ2-1 and V is TRBV7-6, with 9 bases that match TRBD2. Trimming at V came to 2 bases and at J to 9 bases, leaving 5 bases not matched to a gene. Per germline, CDR1 SGHVS and CDR2 FNYEAQ. This CDR3 is built from 14 residues. Full variable domain (outside the CDR3, taken from reference TRBV7-6 and TRBJ2-1): GAGVSQSPRYKVTKRGQDVALRCDPISGHVSLYWYRQALGQGPEFLTYFNYEAQQDKSGLPNDRFSAERPEGSISTLTIQRTEQRDSAMYRCASSLWSAGGEQFFGPGTRLTVL.

CDR3: CAISSGLAGVYEQYF. CDR3 DNA: TGTGCCATCAGCTCGGGACTAGCGGGAGTCTACGAGCAGTACTTC. The chain couples TRBV10-3 to TRBJ2-7; 14 bases align to TRBD2. J was trimmed by 3 bases and V by 6 bases; bases with no gene match: 4. CDR1 and CDR2 from the germline V gene are ENHRY and SYGVKD. The CDR3 spans 15 residues.

The chain uses TRBV30 and TRBJ2-1; D is possibly TRBD1 (6 bases). V was clipped by 1 base and J by 0 bases, with 19 bases between them. The CDR3 length is 18 residues. CDR1 GTSNPN and CDR2 SVGIG come from the germline V gene (reference sequence). In nucleotides, the CDR3 is TGTGCCTGGAGTGACTCCGTTCGGACAGAGAGCTCCTACAATGAGCAGTTCTTC. Its protein is CAWSDSVRTESSYNEQFF. The whole variable domain, filled in from reference TRBV30 and TRBJ2-1, reads SQTIHQWPATLVQPVGSPLSLECTVEGTSNPNLYWYRQAAGRGLQLLFYSVGIGQISSEVPQNLSASRPQDRQFILSSKKLLLSDSGFYLCAWSDSVRTESSYNEQFFGPGTRLTVL.

The V call is TRBV9, the J call TRBJ2-7; 14 bases fit TRBD2. Germline V lookup: CDR1 SGDLS, CDR2 YYNGEE. The CDR3 is 15 residues long. V lost 5 bases and J lost 5; bases outside the gene matches: 6. The DNA of the CDR3 is TGTGCCAGCAGTGCGGGACTAGCGGGAGTTCACGAGCAGTACTTC. It yields the protein CASSAGLAGVHEQYF.

This chain connects TRBV5-1 to TRBJ2-7; unclear D gene. From germline, CDR1 is SGHRS and CDR2 YFSETQ. The CDR3 loop spans 14 amino acids. Trimming cost V 6 bases and J 5 bases, with 18 bases left between them. CDR3 bases: TGCGCCAGCAAACAAAACAGCCGCCCAGACGAGCAGTACTTC. It translates to CASKQNSRPDEQYF.

This chain connects TRBV5-1 to TRBJ1-1; 7 bases are shared with TRBD1. Germline V gene data show CDR1 as SGHRS and CDR2 as YFSETQ. V lost 4 bases and J lost 0; bases outside the gene matches: 12. The CDR3 sequence is 17 residues long. CDR3 nucleotides: TGCGCCAGCAGCCCTCAAAGACCGGGACAGATGAACACTGAAGCTTTCTTT. Residues: CASSPQRPGQMNTEAFF.

This clone was detected a few times. The chain couples TRBV21-1 to TRBJ2-1. TRBV21-1 is labeled a pseudogene. There are 20 residues in the CDR3. The DNA for the CDR3 is TGTGCCAGCAGCACCTTCGCAGATTATTTAAGGCTCAGCTCCTACAATGAGCAGTTCTTC. This sequence encodes CASSTFADYLRLSSYNEQFF.

The gene calls are TRBV19 and TRBJ1-5; D possibly corresponds to TRBD1 (5 bases). The germline V and J ends were trimmed by 3 bases and 6 bases, with 15 bases remaining between them. This CDR3 has 15 amino acids. Germline V gene lookup returns CDR1 LNHDA and CDR2 SQIVND (reference sequence). CDR3 sequence (DNA): TGTGCCAGTAGTATCCCAGGGCTAACGTTTCAGCCCCAGCATTTT. It specifies CASSIPGLTFQPQHF.

The chain is built from TRBV14 and TRBJ2-3; 15 bases are a match to TRBD2. Germline V lookup: CDR1 SGHDN, CDR2 FVKESK. Unmatched junction bases numbered 6, after V lost 5 bases and J lost 0 bases. The length of the CDR3 is 18 residues. DNA for the CDR3: TGTGCCAGCAGCACGCCGGGACTAGCGGGGGGTAGCACAGATACGCAGTATTTT. Residues: CASSTPGLAGGSTDTQYF.

The rearrangement joins TRBV6-2 or TRBV6-3 to TRBJ2-1; D possibly matches TRBD1 or TRBD2 (5 bases each). Germline V gene sequence: CDR1 MNHEY, CDR2 SVGEGT. The CDR3 is made up of 16 amino acids. V was trimmed by 2 bases and J by 5 bases, leaving 16 bases between them. The CDR3 DNA is TGTGCCAGCAGTTACCGGCCCTACGGGGCCGACAATGAGCAGTTCTTC. Amino acid sequence: CASSYRPYGADNEQFF.

The V and J genes are TRBV9 and TRBJ1-3; D remains unclear. V shed 0 bases and J shed 2 bases, with 6 bases lying between them. The CDR3 contains 14 residues. The germline gives CDR1 SGDLS, CDR2 YYNGEE. CDR3 in amino acids: CASSVATTGNTIYF. The CDR3, as DNA: TGTGCCAGCAGCGTAGCTACAACTGGAAACACCATATATTTT.

The gene calls are TRBV28 and TRBJ1-1; TRBD1 might be the D (5 bases). The CDR3 is 13 amino acids. V gave up 4 bases and J gave up 1 base, with 7 bases separating them. Germline loops: CDR1 MDHEN, CDR2 SYDVKM. The CDR3 bases are TGTGCCAGCAGTTCCGGACAGAACACTGAAGCTTTCTTT. As protein: CASSSGQNTEAFF.

The sample holds a few counts of this clone. The V and J genes are TRBV27 and TRBJ2-1, with TRBD2 identical over 14 bases. The CDR3 length is 16 residues. After removal of 4 bases from V and 5 bases from J, the junction contained 4 bases not matched to a gene. From germline, CDR1 is MNHEY and CDR2 SMNVEV (reference sequence). Here the CDR3 DNA reads TGTGCCAGCAGTTCCCCGGGACTAGCGGGGGACAATGAGCAGTTCTTC. Amino acid sequence: CASSSPGLAGDNEQFF.

This sequence joins TRBV11-2 and TRBJ1-2; TRBD1 matches at 9 bases. The CDR3 is 15 amino acids. The J segment lost 9 bases and the V segment lost 5 bases, leaving 13 bases of the junction unmatched. Germline V gene sequence: CDR1 SGHAT, CDR2 FQNNGV. The CDR3 sequence is CASSPTTGTGRSYTF. The CDR3 region has the DNA TGTGCCAGCAGCCCCACCACCGGGACAGGGCGCAGCTACACCTTC.

The chain couples TRBV27 to TRBJ1-5; 9 bases agree with TRBD1. The CDR3 totals 13 residues. V lost 6 bases to trimming and J lost 4 bases; unmatched junction nucleotides: 1. CDR1 is MNHEY and CDR2 is SMNVEV in the germline V gene (reference sequence). The CDR3 coding sequence is TGTGCCAGCAGGACAGGGGGTAATCAGCCCCAGCATTTT. Protein sequence: CASRTGGNQPQHF.

The chain carries TRBV19 and TRBJ2-3, with D tentatively TRBD2 (6 bases). Per the germline V gene, CDR1 is LNHDA and CDR2 is SQIVND (reference sequence). The CDR3 covers 14 residues. Trimming cost V 5 bases and J 0 bases, with 9 bases left between them. The CDR3 sequence is CASSSGDSTDTQYF. In nucleotides, the CDR3 is TGTGCCAGTAGTTCGGGGGACAGCACAGATACGCAGTATTTT.

J is TRBJ1-5 and V is TRBV4-1; unclear D gene. V dropped 0 bases and J dropped 3 bases, with 6 bases sitting between them. The germline gives CDR1 MGHRA, CDR2 YSYEKL. The CDR3 is 14 amino acids. Here the CDR3 DNA reads TGCGCCAGCAGCCAAGAGAACAACAATCAGCCCCAGCATTTT. Amino acids: CASSQENNNQPQHF.

The chain is built from TRBV9 and TRBJ1-1; D not resolved. The germline V and J ends were trimmed by 3 bases and 3 bases, with 12 bases remaining between them. The germline gives CDR1 SGDLS, CDR2 YYNGEE. The CDR3 has 14 residues. CDR3 nucleotides: TGTGCCAGCAGCGGCGGGGTGGCGGACACTGAAGCTTTCTTT. Residues: CASSGGVADTEAFF. The full variable domain, with the rest looked up from reference TRBV9 and TRBJ1-1, is DSGVTQTPKHLITATGQRVTLRCSPRSGDLSVYWYQQSLDQGLQFLIQYYNGEERAKGNILERFSAQQFPDLHSELNLSSLELGDSALYFCASSGGVADTEAFFGQGTRLTVV.

Concerning this clone: The sample contains more than one DNA sequence encoding this CDR3. The genes are TRBV5-1 and TRBJ2-5; no clear D gene. The CDR3 covers 11 residues. Per the germline V gene, CDR1 is SGHRS and CDR2 is YFSETQ. Trimming took 0 bases from V and 3 from J, leaving 0 bases between them. CDR3 nucleotides: TGCGCCAGCAGCTTGGAAGAGACCCAGTACTTC. This sequence encodes CASSLEETQYF.

This rearrangement joins TRBV14 to TRBJ1-6; D gene uncertain. From germline, CDR1 is SGHDN and CDR2 FVKESK. V was pared by 4 bases and J by 8 bases, with 9 bases between. This CDR3 is built from 13 residues. This chain's CDR3 is CASSRRTDSPLHF. The CDR3 DNA reads as TGTGCCAGCAGCCGCCGAACCGATTCACCCCTCCACTTT.

The rearrangement uses TRBV2 and TRBJ1-6; D remains unclear. The ends were cut back, 7 bases at V and 7 bases at J, with 11 bases in the middle. Per the germline V gene, CDR1 is SNHLY and CDR2 is FYNNEI. The CDR3 contains 13 residues. The CDR3 DNA reads as TGTGCCAGCAAGGAGGCAGAAAATTCACCCCTCCACTTT. It encodes CASKEAENSPLHF.

The chain links TRBV10-3 to TRBJ1-1, with TRBD1 matching 7 bases. Germline CDR1 ENHRY, CDR2 SYGVKD. There are 14 residues in the CDR3. V lost 6 bases and J lost 2; bases outside the gene matches: 6. CDR3 region: CAIRWTGENTEAFF. In nucleotides, the CDR3 is TGTGCCATCAGGTGGACAGGAGAAAACACTGAAGCTTTCTTT.

The V gene is TRBV29-1, the J gene TRBJ1-2, with D unresolved. Looked up from germline, CDR1 is SQVTM and CDR2 is ANQGSEA. Between the trimmed V and J ends, which lost 2 bases and 5 bases, there was a span of 9 bases. The CDR3 has 12 residues. The CDR3 nucleotides are TGCAGCGTTGAACCACAGATTTATGGCTACACCTTC. Translation: CSVEPQIYGYTF.

The chain carries TRBV7-3 and TRBJ2-3, with 9 positions matching TRBD2. This CDR3 is built from 16 residues. Germline trimming cut 3 bases from V and 2 bases from J; bases unmatched to any gene: 6. Germline V gene lookup returns CDR1 SGHTA and CDR2 FQGTGA. In DNA form, the CDR3 reads TGTGCCAGCAGCTTCGCGGGGACTAGCTCCACAGATACGCAGTATTTT. Amino acid sequence: CASSFAGTSSTDTQYF.

The chain couples TRBV10-1 to TRBJ2-5, with D maybe TRBD2 (6 bases). Trimming took off 6 bases at V and 4 bases at J, with 18 bases between the two ends. Germline V gives CDR1 WNHNN, CDR2 SYGVQD (reference sequence). The CDR3 covers 15 residues. The CDR3 reads CASRGSGPTPETQYF. DNA of the CDR3: TGCGCCAGCAGGGGAAGCGGGCCGACCCCAGAGACCCAGTACTTC.